Listed here are 10 T cell receptor beta chains from one sample, sequenced in a study of graft-versus-host responses after intestinal transplantation. No antigen has been identified for these receptors. This table comes from immunoSEQ multiplex PCR, and its TCRdb copy is limited to in-frame clones, with some not included. The sample shows more than 65,000 clones, about 94% of them seen only once. Sequenced material: unstimulated CD8+ T cells sorted from spleen or lymph node cells, taken before intestinal transplant. These receptors all stem from a human donor who received an intestinal transplant.

The CDR3 nucleotides read TGCGCCAGCAGCCTCTTCGGCGGACCGAACACTGAAGCTTTCTTT. The encoded protein is CASSLFGGPNTEAFF. The chain uses TRBV5-1 and TRBJ1-1; D unclear. Trimming removed 4 bases at V and 1 base at J, with 14 bases between. From germline, CDR1 is SGHRS and CDR2 YFSETQ. The CDR3 runs 15 residues. Together with reference TRBV5-1 and TRBJ1-1, the CDR3 gives the full variable domain: KAGVTQTPRYLIKTRGQQVTLSCSPISGHRSVSWYQQTPGQGLQFLFEYFSETQRNKGNFPGRFSGRQFSNSRSEMNVSTLELGDSALYLCASSLFGGPNTEAFFGQGTRLTVV.

V gene TRBV5-1 combines with J gene TRBJ2-1, with 9 bases aligning to TRBD1. CDR1 and CDR2 from the germline V gene are SGHRS and YFSETQ. CDR3 length: 15 residues. The J segment lost 6 bases and the V segment lost 4 bases, leaving 8 bases of the junction unmatched. The CDR3 here is CASSTGQGPLNEQFF. The CDR3 coding sequence is TGCGCCAGCAGCACCGGACAGGGGCCCCTCAATGAGCAGTTCTTC.

This sequence joins TRBV11-3 and TRBJ2-1; 7 bases agree with TRBD2. The CDR3 is 13 residues long. The junction had 9 bases not matched to a gene; V was cut back by 6 bases and J by 10 bases. In germline, CDR1 is SGHNT, CDR2 YENEEA. CDR3 in amino acids: CASSRREGPEQFF. Written as DNA, the CDR3 is TGTGCCAGCAGTCGGAGGGAGGGGCCAGAGCAGTTCTTC.

The V and J genes are TRBV4-1 and TRBJ1-4; TRBD1 matches 10 bases. Germline lookup yields CDR1 MGHRA and CDR2 YSYEKL. The V gene end was trimmed by 5 bases and the J gene end by 0 bases; junction bases not matched to a gene: 15. This CDR3 is built from 20 residues. CDR3 residues: CASSLRTGGNVYSTNEKLFF. The CDR3 DNA reads as TGCGCCAGCAGCTTGCGGACAGGGGGAAACGTCTATTCAACTAATGAAAAACTGTTTTTT.

The chain joins TRBV4-1 to TRBJ2-1; 11 bases fit TRBD2. The J segment lost 7 bases and the V segment lost 6 bases, leaving 5 bases of the junction unmatched. This CDR3 is built from 14 residues. Germline values: CDR1 MGHRA, CDR2 YSYEKL. This chain's CDR3 is CASSSGLAVNEQFF. The CDR3 DNA follows: TGCGCCAGCAGTTCGGGACTAGCGGTTAATGAGCAGTTCTTC.

The chain is built from TRBV5-6 and TRBJ1-2; possible D gene TRBD1, 5 bases. Germline CDR1 and CDR2: SGHDT and YYEEEE. With 4 bases removed from V and 8 bases from J, the gap between germline ends came to 24 bases. The CDR3 has 16 amino acids. The DNA for the CDR3 is TGTGCCAGCAGCCTGGCGGGGGTTGACGGGATCAAAGGCTACACCTTC. It codes for CASSLAGVDGIKGYTF.

V gene TRBV6-4 combines with J gene TRBJ1-2; D unclear. Per germline, CDR1 MRHNA and CDR2 SNTAGT. V was cut by 0 bases and J by 5 bases, with 19 bases left in between. The CDR3 sequence is 17 residues long. In DNA form, the CDR3 reads TGTGCCAGCAGTGACTCGAGTCTGGAGGGAAATGTGTATGGCTACACCTTC. Its translation is CASSDSSLEGNVYGYTF.

The chain is built from TRBV14 and TRBJ1-2; D may be TRBD1 (6 bases). This CDR3 has 16 residues. V was pared by 0 bases and J by 4 bases, with 15 bases between. Germline CDR1 and CDR2: SGHDN and FVKESK. The CDR3 sequence: CASSQELRTAPYGYTF. The CDR3 DNA reads TGTGCCAGCAGCCAAGAGCTCCGGACAGCACCCTATGGCTACACCTTC.

The chain couples TRBV7-9 to TRBJ2-1, with D tentatively TRBD2 (6 bases). Looked up from germline, CDR1 is SEHNR and CDR2 is FQNEAQ (reference sequence). The CDR3 spans 14 residues. Trimming removed 4 bases from V and 6 bases from J, with 13 bases in between. DNA of the CDR3: TGTGCCAGCAGCTCCGGGAGTAAGCCCAATGAGCAGTTCTTC. Protein sequence: CASSSGSKPNEQFF.

J is TRBJ1-2 and V is TRBV5-4, with D uncertain. The V and J ends lost 0 bases and 4 bases respectively, with 10 bases between them. Germline CDR1 reads SGHNT; CDR2 reads YYREEE (reference sequence). The CDR3 loop spans 14 amino acids. The CDR3: CASSLAGRPYGYTF. The CDR3 coding sequence is TGTGCCAGCAGCTTGGCGGGCAGACCCTATGGCTACACCTTC.